Shown below are 17 T cell receptor beta chains from a single sample sequenced in a study of T cell repertoires in cytomegalovirus infection. TCRdb re-called the reads with MiXCR, one entry per CDR3 protein. Of some 600,000 distinct CDR3 sequences listed, more than 20% are singletons. Sequencing was carried out using CD8+ T cells from PBMCs. The receptors were sampled from a human donor in good health (CMV status not recorded). Some clones in this sample may be carry-over from other donors' samples.

In this sample, this clonotype turned up many times. The rearrangement uses TRBV12-5 and TRBJ2-1; perhaps D is TRBD1 or TRBD2 (5 bases each). Germline values: CDR1 LGHNT, CDR2 FRNRAP. Trimming removed 3 bases at V and 12 bases at J, with 27 bases between. The CDR3 contains 17 residues. The CDR3 DNA reads TGTGCTAGTGGTTTCCCGGAAAGGGGAATAGCGAAGGAGTGGCAGTTCTTC. Residues: CASGFPERGIAKEWQFF.

At least ten counts were recorded for this clonotype. V gene TRBV20-1 combines with J gene TRBJ1-2; D is ambiguous. Germline V gene lookup returns CDR1 DFQATT and CDR2 SNEGSKA (reference sequence). CDR3 length: 13 amino acids. The V and J ends lost 0 bases and 2 bases respectively, with 7 bases between them. CDR3: CSARDPSNYGYTF. The CDR3 bases are TGCAGTGCTAGAGATCCAAGCAACTATGGCTACACCTTC.

In this sample, this clonotype turned up many times. V is TRBV7-2 and J is TRBJ2-3, with TRBD2 identical over 16 bases. The CDR3 loop spans 20 amino acids. V trimming: 2 bases; J trimming: 3 bases; junction bases outside the gene matches: 11. Germline values: CDR1 SGHTA, CDR2 FQGNSA. The CDR3 coding sequence is TGTGCCAGCAGCTTACCTTCAACCGGGACTAGCGGGGGGGCAACAGATACGCAGTATTTT. Its translation is CASSLPSTGTSGGATDTQYF.

This clonotype was detected many times. The chain joins TRBV7-2 to TRBJ2-1, with D unclear. Germline V lookup: CDR1 SGHTA, CDR2 FQGNSA. The ends were cut back, 5 bases at V and 4 bases at J, with 15 bases in the middle. The CDR3 extends over 15 amino acids. The CDR3 region is CASSPTEHQYNEQFF. In DNA form, the CDR3 reads TGTGCCAGCAGCCCTACAGAGCACCAATACAATGAGCAGTTCTTC.

This clonotype has more than one count but fewer than ten. The chain joins TRBV29-1 to TRBJ1-4; a weak D match, TRBD1 (6 bases). Germline V gene lookup returns CDR1 SQVTM and CDR2 ANQGSEA. The CDR3 has 13 amino acids. V dropped 7 bases and J dropped 8 bases, with 17 bases sitting between them. This chain's CDR3 is CSAWGGAKEKLFF. The CDR3 DNA reads as TGCAGCGCCTGGGGGGGCGCGAAGGAAAAACTGTTTTTT.

This clonotype was observed at least ten times. J is TRBJ2-2 and V is TRBV7-2; weak D call: TRBD2 (6 bases). The germline V and J ends were trimmed by 3 bases and 2 bases, with 7 bases remaining between them. The CDR3 runs 14 residues. Germline values: CDR1 SGHTA, CDR2 FQGNSA. CDR3 nucleotides: TGTGCCAGCAGCTTCGGGGGTAACACCGGGGAGCTGTTTTTT. Translated: CASSFGGNTGELFF.

This clonotype was observed at least ten times. CDR3 sequence reads: CASSSRELGSGANVLTF. CDR3 coding DNA: TGTGCCAGCAGTAGCAGGGAGTTGGGCTCTGGGGCCAACGTCCTGACTTTC. The chain is built from TRBV7-9 and TRBJ2-6; D possibly matches TRBD1 or TRBD2 (5 bases each). Looked up from germline, CDR1 is SEHNR and CDR2 is FQNEAQ (reference sequence). This CDR3 is 17 amino acids long. V lost 6 bases and J 0 bases, leaving 15 bases between the germline ends.

This clonotype was seen more than once but under ten times. V and J are TRBV7-2 and TRBJ2-1, with 10 bases aligning to TRBD2. Per germline, CDR1 SGHTA and CDR2 FQGNSA. With V trimmed by 5 bases and J by 2 bases, 6 bases remained unmatched. The CDR3 sequence is 16 residues long. The CDR3 DNA follows: TGTGCCAGCAGCCATAAGCGGGGGGGCCCCTACAATGAGCAGTTCTTC. Residues: CASSHKRGGPYNEQFF.

The V gene is TRBV29-1, the J gene TRBJ1-4; maybe TRBD1 (5 bases). This CDR3 has 14 residues. V was pared by 5 bases and J by 14 bases, with 24 bases between. Germline values: CDR1 SQVTM, CDR2 ANQGSEA. The CDR3 reads CSVMGDRFGETLFF. In DNA, the CDR3 is TGCAGCGTTATGGGGGATCGGTTTGGCGAAACCCTGTTTTTT.

This clonotype was recorded many times. This chain uses TRBV7-9 with TRBJ1-2, with TRBD1 identical over 7 bases. CDR1 and CDR2 from the germline V gene are SEHNR and FQNEAQ (reference sequence). This CDR3 is built from 16 residues. Trimming cost V 1 base and J 5 bases; bases outside gene matches: 10. CDR3 region: CASSLGAGQDPYGYTF. CDR3 sequence (DNA): TGTGCCAGCAGCTTAGGAGCAGGACAGGACCCTTATGGCTACACCTTC.

This clonotype appeared once. A much larger clone lies one base from this, so it may be a read error. The chain links TRBV19 to TRBJ1-1, with D tentatively TRBD1 (6 bases). The germline V gene has CDR1 LNHDA and CDR2 SQIVND (reference sequence). This CDR3 has 15 residues. CDR3 DNA: TGTGCCAGTAGTATAGCAGGGGACTTGAACACTGAAGCTTTATTT. Amino acids: CASSIAGDLNTEALF.

In its sample, this clonotype was seen many times. The chain joins TRBV29-1 to TRBJ1-2, with D possibly TRBD1 on 6 matching bases. In germline, CDR1 is SQVTM, CDR2 ANQGSEA. The CDR3 contains 14 residues. Trimming stripped 6 bases from V and 6 bases from J, with 20 bases between. The CDR3 loop reads CSVPSPGVENGYTF. For the CDR3, the DNA is TGCAGCGTCCCCTCCCCAGGGGTCGAGAATGGCTACACCTTC.

This clonotype occurred a few times. The V and J genes are TRBV7-9 and TRBJ2-5; a weak D match, TRBD2 (6 bases). The CDR3 covers 14 residues. CDR1 is SEHNR, CDR2 FQNEAQ, per germline (reference sequence). The germline V and J ends were trimmed by 0 bases and 4 bases, with 9 bases remaining between them. The CDR3 reads CASSLAGRRETQYF. The CDR3 DNA sequence: TGTGCCAGCAGCTTAGCTGGGAGGCGAGAGACCCAGTACTTC.

This sequence joins TRBV19 and TRBJ1-1; D gene ambiguous. This CDR3 is built from 14 residues. In germline, CDR1 is LNHDA, CDR2 SQIVND (reference sequence). V lost 3 bases, J lost 0 bases, and 8 bases lay in between. The CDR3 is CASSISRLNTEAFF. As DNA, the CDR3 is TGTGCCAGTAGTATCTCCAGATTGAACACTGAAGCTTTCTTT.

This clonotype has a count of ten or more. The chain carries TRBV7-9 and TRBJ1-2, with D hard to call. Germline CDR1 is SEHNR and CDR2 is FQNEAQ (reference sequence). V dropped 4 bases and J dropped 0 bases, with 12 bases sitting between them. The CDR3 has 15 residues. The CDR3 DNA reads TGTGCCAGCAGCTCATCCCGGGCATCTAACTATGGCTACACCTTC. Protein sequence: CASSSSRASNYGYTF.

This clonotype has only a few counts. The chain employs TRBV4-1 and TRBJ2-3, with 8 bases identical to TRBD1. This CDR3 is 14 amino acids long. Germline V lookup: CDR1 MGHRA, CDR2 YSYEKL. Losses at the gene ends were 4 bases for V and 6 bases for J; bases not matched to a gene: 6. The CDR3 protein is CASSLRQGPDTQYF. CDR3 DNA sequence: TGCGCCAGCAGCCTCAGACAGGGGCCCGATACGCAGTATTTT.

The V gene is TRBV2, the J gene TRBJ2-5, with TRBD2 identical over 15 bases. J gave up 2 bases and V 5 bases, and 12 bases lay outside the gene matches. Germline lookup yields CDR1 SNHLY and CDR2 FYNNEI. The CDR3 has 19 residues. CDR3 in amino acids: CASSFFPGLAGGLQETQYF. Here the CDR3 DNA reads TGTGCCAGCAGTTTTTTCCCGGGACTAGCGGGGGGCCTTCAAGAGACCCAGTACTTC. The complete variable domain, with remaining parts taken from reference TRBV2 and TRBJ2-5, reads EPEVTQTPSHQVTQMGQEVILRCVPISNHLYFYWYRQILGQKVEFLVSFYNNEISEKSEIFDDQFSVERPDGSNFTLKIRSTKLEDSAMYFCASSFFPGLAGGLQETQYFGPGTRLLVL.